The T cell receptor (beta chain) described here comes from a study of blood T cells in healthy people across ages. Then a second PCR, running about 6 to 12 cycles, was carried out with a sample-barcoded 5' primer and a J-beta primer mix. MiXCR, run by TCRdb on the 5' RACE reads, gives a single entry per CDR3 protein. The sample lists 450,000 to 600,000 distinct CDR3 sequences, around a quarter occurring once. The CDR3 is 16 amino acids. V lost 1 base and J lost 1; bases outside the gene matches: 3. The study recruited healthy Caucasian donors from Russia who were aged about 6 to 100. The data also belong to a second study, concerning T cells of mothers and their children. This second study notes: Donation involved a few healthy Caucasian mothers and the six children that they had. All extracted RNA went into cDNA synthesis, around 1.4 ug per 15 ul.

The rearrangement uses TRBV12-3 or TRBV12-4 and TRBJ2-1; 8 bases align to TRBD2. The receptor was isolated from a boy aged 2 to 9 in good health. Material: blood. CDR3: CASSLGRGGSYNEQFF. DNA of the CDR3: TGTGCCAGCAGTTTAGGTCGGGGGGGGTCCTACAATGAGCAGTTCTTC.